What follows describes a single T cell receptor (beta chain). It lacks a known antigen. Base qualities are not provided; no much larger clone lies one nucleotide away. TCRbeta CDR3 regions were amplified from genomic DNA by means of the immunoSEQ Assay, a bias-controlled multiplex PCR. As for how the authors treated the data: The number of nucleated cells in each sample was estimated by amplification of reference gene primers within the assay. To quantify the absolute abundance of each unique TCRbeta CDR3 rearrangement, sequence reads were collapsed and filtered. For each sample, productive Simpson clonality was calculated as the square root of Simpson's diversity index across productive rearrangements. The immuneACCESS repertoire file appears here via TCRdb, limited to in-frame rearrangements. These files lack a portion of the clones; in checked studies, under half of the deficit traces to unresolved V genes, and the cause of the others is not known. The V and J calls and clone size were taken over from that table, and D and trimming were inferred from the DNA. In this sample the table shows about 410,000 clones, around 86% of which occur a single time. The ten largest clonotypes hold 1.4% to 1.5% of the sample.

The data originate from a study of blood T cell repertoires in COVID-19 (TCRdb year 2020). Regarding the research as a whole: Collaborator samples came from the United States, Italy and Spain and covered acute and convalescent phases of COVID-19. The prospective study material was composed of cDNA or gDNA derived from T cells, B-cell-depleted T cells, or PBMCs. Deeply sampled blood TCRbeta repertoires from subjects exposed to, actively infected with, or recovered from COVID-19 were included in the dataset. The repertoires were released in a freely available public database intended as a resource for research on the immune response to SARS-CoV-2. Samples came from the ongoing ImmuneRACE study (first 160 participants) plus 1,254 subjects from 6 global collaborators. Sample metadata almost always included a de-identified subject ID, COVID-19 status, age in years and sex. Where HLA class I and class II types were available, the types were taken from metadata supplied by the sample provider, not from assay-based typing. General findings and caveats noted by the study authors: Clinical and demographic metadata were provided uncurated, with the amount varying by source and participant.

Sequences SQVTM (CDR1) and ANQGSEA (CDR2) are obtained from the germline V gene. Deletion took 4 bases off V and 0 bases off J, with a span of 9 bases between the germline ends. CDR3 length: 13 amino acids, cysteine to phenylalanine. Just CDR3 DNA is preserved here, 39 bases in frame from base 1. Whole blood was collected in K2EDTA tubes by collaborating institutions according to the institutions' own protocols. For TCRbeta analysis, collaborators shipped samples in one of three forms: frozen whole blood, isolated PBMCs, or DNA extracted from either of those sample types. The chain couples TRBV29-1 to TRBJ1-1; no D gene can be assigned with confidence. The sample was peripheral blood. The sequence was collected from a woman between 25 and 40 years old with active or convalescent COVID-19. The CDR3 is CSVVRVMNTEAFF. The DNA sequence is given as TGCAGCGTTGTTCGGGTGATGAACACTGAAGCTTTCTTT.